The T cell receptor beta chain described here comes from a study of blood T cell repertoires in COVID-19. Study-wide context: Nucleic acid was either cDNA or gDNA, and it came from T cells, B-cell-depleted T cells, or PBMCs.

Individuals drawn from approximately 26 US areas were about 18 to 95 years old. Participants were placed into cohorts based on the clinical history they reported. Sequencing used immunoSEQ multiplex PCR; TCRdb keeps in-frame clones, though not all of them. This sample carries roughly 250,000 clones, 85% to 95% of them seen once, and the ten largest clones take less than 2.5%. Germline loops: CDR1 SGHNT, CDR2 YYREEE (reference sequence). The CDR3 runs 15 residues. V shed 3 bases and J 9 bases; nucleotides not matched to a gene: 7. This rearrangement joins TRBV5-4 to TRBJ2-3; TRBD2 aligns across 13 bases. The material sequenced was PBMCs or T cells enriched from blood (not recorded which). The clonotype originates from a woman aged 18-29 years who had recovered from COVID-19. CDR3 coding DNA: TGTGCCAGCAGCTCATCGGGACTAGCGGGACTAACGCAGTATTTT. Translated, it gives CASSSSGLAGLTQYF.